These 29 T cell receptor beta chains share one sample of origin, sequenced in a study of blood T cell repertoires in COVID-19. Repertoires were generated with immunoSEQ multiplex PCR, while TCRdb's copy carries only in-frame clones and drops some. The sample lists some 150,000 clones, around three quarters occurring once. The sample consisted of peripheral blood. The receptor source for this set is a man aged 55 to 70 with acute or convalescent COVID-19.

This clone was observed a few times. The CDR3 protein is CASSFAGTGAYEQYF. CDR3 DNA sequence: TGTGCCAGCAGCTTTGCCGGGACAGGGGCCTACGAGCAGTACTTC. The chain joins TRBV11-3 to TRBJ2-7, with 10 nucleotides matching TRBD1. The germline gives CDR1 SGHNT, CDR2 YENEEA. Trimming took 3 bases from V and 2 from J; bases not matched to a gene: 4. The CDR3 length is 15 residues.

This chain links TRBV5-1 with TRBJ1-4; D is unresolved. The V and J ends lost 0 bases and 5 bases respectively, with 5 bases between them. This CDR3 comprises 13 residues. CDR1 is SGHRS, CDR2 YFSETQ, per germline. CDR3 loop: CASSLGLNEKLFF. CDR3 DNA sequence: TGCGCCAGCAGCTTGGGGCTGAATGAAAAACTGTTTTTT.

V gene TRBV18 combines with J gene TRBJ1-6; D remains unclear. V gave up 6 bases and J gave up 7 bases, with 10 bases separating them. The CDR3 spans 13 residues. The V gene's germline CDR1 is KGHSH and CDR2 LQKENI. Written as DNA, the CDR3 is TGTGCCAGCTCCACGACGGGAAATTCACCCCTCCACTTT. It is translated as CASSTTGNSPLHF.

The V call is TRBV5-6, the J call TRBJ2-5; D is possibly TRBD2 (5 bases). The germline V gene encodes CDR1 SGHDT and CDR2 YYEEEE. Trimming left V 2 bases short and J 9 bases short, with 14 bases between. This CDR3 is 13 amino acids long. DNA of the CDR3: TGTGCCAGCAGCTTACTACCCCGGGAATCCCAGTACTTC. It encodes CASSLLPRESQYF.

The chain employs TRBV10-1 and TRBJ2-3, with a tentative D call TRBD2 (5 bases). V lost 0 bases and J 5 bases, leaving 12 bases between the germline ends. The CDR3 has 15 amino acids. Germline CDR1 WNHNN, CDR2 SYGVQD (reference sequence). The DNA of the CDR3 is TGCGCCAGCAGTGAGTCGTCCCGACGGGGAGATACGCAGTATTTT. It translates to CASSESSRRGDTQYF.

V gene TRBV4-2 combines with J gene TRBJ2-1, with TRBD2 matching 12 bases. Germline V gene data show CDR1 as LGHNA and CDR2 as YNFKEQ. Trimming cost V 0 bases and J 9 bases; bases outside gene matches: 6. The CDR3 has 16 residues. The CDR3 DNA follows: TGTGCCAGCAGCCAAGATGTGACTAGCGGGAGAAGTGAGCAGTTCTTC. Encoded protein: CASSQDVTSGRSEQFF.

DNA of the CDR3: TGTGCCAGCAGCCAAGAAGCCATCTACGAGCAGTACTTC. It yields the protein CASSQEAIYEQYF. This rearrangement joins TRBV3-1 (or the pseudogene TRBV3-2) to TRBJ2-7, with no clear D. This CDR3 comprises 13 residues. Deletions cut 0 bases from V and 3 bases from J, with 6 bases between. The germline gives CDR1 LGHDT, CDR2 YNNKEL (reference sequence).

The chain carries TRBV20-1 and TRBJ1-2, with TRBD1 matching over 8 bases. This CDR3 contains 11 residues. Unmatched junction bases numbered 4, after V lost 6 bases and J lost 7 bases. In germline, CDR1 is DFQATT, CDR2 SNEGSKA (reference sequence). Here the CDR3 reads CSAHTGGGYTF. The CDR3 DNA reads as TGCAGTGCCCATACAGGGGGTGGCTACACCTTC.

V gene TRBV20-1 combines with J gene TRBJ2-3, with 7 bases identical to TRBD2. The germline V gene encodes CDR1 DFQATT and CDR2 SNEGSKA (reference sequence). The CDR3 sequence is 15 residues long. Trimming at V came to 3 bases and at J to 0 bases, leaving 6 bases not matched to a gene. Here the CDR3 DNA reads TGCAGTGCTAGTTTTCTAGCGGATAGCACAGATACGCAGTATTTT. It yields the protein CSASFLADSTDTQYF.

The sample holds one count of this clone. This chain uses TRBV6-5 with TRBJ2-1, with D perhaps TRBD2 (6 bases). The CDR3 runs to 14 residues. V was pared by 8 bases and J by 2 bases, with 13 bases between. CDR1 is MNHEY, CDR2 SVGAGI, per germline. The CDR3 sequence is CASLWGEAYNEQFF. For the CDR3, the DNA is TGTGCCAGCCTCTGGGGGGAGGCCTACAATGAGCAGTTCTTC.

V is TRBV10-3 and J is TRBJ2-1; 10 nucleotides line up with TRBD2. This CDR3 region has 15 residues. The trim removed 5 bases at V and 7 bases at J, leaving 8 bases unmatched. Germline V CDR1 and CDR2: ENHRY, SYGVKD. This CDR3 is CAISPSSGSENEQFF. The CDR3 bases are TGTGCCATCAGTCCTTCTAGCGGGAGCGAGAATGAGCAGTTCTTC.

The chain links TRBV6-1 to TRBJ1-3; 12 positions agree with TRBD1. This CDR3 comprises 17 residues. V trimming: 4 bases; J trimming: 3 bases; junction bases outside the gene matches: 7. CDR1 MNHNS and CDR2 SASEGT come from the germline V gene. CDR3 in amino acids: CASSVSGQGASGNTIYF. The CDR3 DNA follows: TGTGCCAGCAGTGTTTCGGGACAGGGGGCGAGTGGAAACACCATATATTTT.

In this sample, this clone turned up a few times. The rearrangement uses TRBV28 and TRBJ2-7; TRBD1 agrees at 9 bases. Germline loops: CDR1 MDHEN, CDR2 SYDVKM. Trimming removed 3 bases from V and 2 bases from J; junction bases left unmatched: 5. The CDR3 extends over 15 amino acids. DNA of the CDR3: TGTGCCAGCAGTTTGGCCGGGACAGGGACCTACGAGCAGTACTTC. This encodes CASSLAGTGTYEQYF.

The chain carries TRBV18 and TRBJ2-5; 9 nucleotides line up with TRBD1. Germline values: CDR1 KGHSH, CDR2 LQKENI. The V gene end was trimmed by 3 bases and the J gene end by 5 bases; junction bases not matched to a gene: 13. The CDR3 is 17 residues long. The CDR3 region has the DNA TGTGCCAGCTCACCCAACAGCGCGGGACAGGGAATGGAGACCCAGTACTTC. This codes for CASSPNSAGQGMETQYF.

J is TRBJ1-4 and V is TRBV10-1, with TRBD1 matching over 7 bases. The ends lost 2 bases at V and 3 bases at J; junction bases unmatched: 3. Germline V gene lookup returns CDR1 WNHNN and CDR2 SYGVQD (reference sequence). The CDR3 runs 15 residues. Written as DNA, the CDR3 is TGCGCCAGCAGTGAGGGGACAGCAGCTAATGAAAAACTGTTTTTT. As protein: CASSEGTAANEKLFF.

The chain couples TRBV18 to TRBJ2-1, with D hard to call. CDR1 is KGHSH and CDR2 is LQKENI in the germline V gene. The V gene lost 6 bases and the J gene lost 5 bases, with 8 bases spanning the gap. The CDR3 is 12 residues long. The DNA of the CDR3 is TGTGCCAGCTCTAACCTAGACAATGAGCAGTTCTTC. Protein: CASSNLDNEQFF.

The gene calls are TRBV11-3 and TRBJ2-2, with D possibly matching TRBD1 (5 bases). V lost 5 bases to trimming and J lost 3 bases, with 7 bases between them. The CDR3 runs 13 residues. The germline CDR1 and CDR2 sequences are SGHNT and YENEEA. The CDR3 DNA sequence: TGTGCCAGCAGCCTACAGGACACCGGGGAGCTGTTTTTT. It is translated as CASSLQDTGELFF.

This clone appeared many times. This CDR3 reads CASSALDRGYEQYF. CDR3 sequence (DNA): TGTGCCAGCAGCGCCCTCGACAGGGGATACGAGCAGTACTTC. The rearrangement uses TRBV6-5 and TRBJ2-7; TRBD1 agrees at 8 bases. The CDR3 is 14 amino acids. V was pared by 6 bases and J by 4 bases, with 8 bases of the junction left unmatched. CDR1 and CDR2 (germline): MNHEY, SVGAGI.

The genes are TRBV7-3 and TRBJ2-1; 8 nucleotides align to TRBD1. With V trimmed by 6 bases and J by 8 bases, 6 bases remained unmatched. The CDR3 has 13 amino acids. The germline V gene has CDR1 SGHTA and CDR2 FQGTGA. CDR3 nucleotides: TGTGCCAGCAGAAAAGACAGGGGTCATGAGCAGTTCTTC. Its protein is CASRKDRGHEQFF.

This sequence joins TRBV18 and TRBJ1-6; D possibly corresponds to TRBD1 (6 bases). The CDR3 totals 14 residues. Trimming cost V 2 bases and J 7 bases, with 9 bases left between them. Germline CDR1 reads KGHSH; CDR2 reads LQKENI. The CDR3, as DNA: TGTGCCAGCTCACCAACAGGGTACAATTCACCCCTCCACTTT. Encoded protein: CASSPTGYNSPLHF. The variable domain in full, completed from reference TRBV18 and TRBJ1-6, reads NAGVMQNPRHLVRRRGQEARLRCSPMKGHSHVYWYRQLPEEGLKFMVYLQKENIIDESGMPKERFSAEFPKEGPSILRIQQVVRGDSAAYFCASSPTGYNSPLHFGNGTRLTVT.

The genes are TRBV12-5 and TRBJ1-2, with no clear D. V was pared by 7 bases and J by 4 bases, with 22 bases between. Germline assignment: CDR1 LGHNT and CDR2 FRNRAP. This CDR3 contains 16 residues. The CDR3 sequence: CASAYYGAGESYGYTF. The CDR3 nucleotides are TGTGCTAGTGCCTACTACGGTGCCGGTGAGAGCTATGGCTACACCTTC.

This chain joins TRBV14 and TRBJ2-1; D ambiguous. Looked up from germline, CDR1 is SGHDN and CDR2 is FVKESK. The CDR3 is made up of 14 amino acids. Trimming cost V 0 bases and J 2 bases, with 5 bases left between them. CDR3 amino acids: CASSQETPYNEQFF. CDR3 DNA: TGTGCCAGCAGCCAAGAAACTCCCTACAATGAGCAGTTCTTC.

V is TRBV9 and J is TRBJ2-7; no clear D. Germline CDR1 SGDLS, CDR2 YYNGEE. Trimming took off 0 bases at V and 4 bases at J, with 14 bases between the two ends. The CDR3 is 15 residues long. The CDR3 coding sequence is TGTGCCAGCAGCGTAGATGCCTCCAGATCTTACGAGCAGTACTTC. Encoded protein: CASSVDASRSYEQYF.

V is TRBV3-1 (or the pseudogene TRBV3-2) and J is TRBJ2-2; D may be TRBD2 (5 bases). V gave up 3 bases and J gave up 0 bases, with 11 bases separating them. Germline assignment: CDR1 LGHDT and CDR2 YNNKEL (reference sequence). The CDR3 has 16 residues. CDR3 sequence reads: CASSQHPGANTGELFF. In DNA form, the CDR3 reads TGTGCCAGCAGCCAGCACCCCGGGGCGAACACCGGGGAGCTGTTTTTT.

This clone turned up a few times. The V gene is TRBV9, the J gene TRBJ1-3; D is possibly TRBD1 (5 bases). The CDR3 contains 14 residues. Between the trimmed V and J ends, which lost 3 bases and 4 bases, there was a span of 11 bases. Germline V gene data show CDR1 as SGDLS and CDR2 as YYNGEE. DNA for the CDR3: TGTGCCAGCAGCGGCGGGGGGGACGGAAACACCATATATTTT. Translating gives CASSGGGDGNTIYF.

This chain connects TRBV27 to TRBJ1-5, with 7 bases aligning to TRBD1. There are 17 residues in the CDR3. Trimming took 2 bases from V and 0 from J; bases not matched to a gene: 7. Germline V CDR1 and CDR2: MNHEY, SMNVEV (reference sequence). CDR3 protein: CASSLKEGTDSNQPQHF. As DNA, the CDR3 is TGTGCCAGCAGTTTAAAGGAAGGGACAGATAGCAATCAGCCCCAGCATTTT.

The chain joins TRBV4-1 to TRBJ1-2, with D unclear. Germline V CDR1 and CDR2: MGHRA, YSYEKL. V was cut by 1 base and J by 0 bases, with 15 bases left in between. The CDR3 has 17 amino acids. The CDR3 coding sequence is TGCGCCAGCAGCCAAGGGTTGGTAAAGGAGTCTAACTATGGCTACACCTTC. Encoded protein: CASSQGLVKESNYGYTF.

The chain employs TRBV5-1 and TRBJ2-2, with D unresolved. Germline CDR1 is SGHRS and CDR2 is YFSETQ. The CDR3 contains 16 residues. The ends were cut back, 3 bases at V and 1 base at J, with 13 bases in the middle. In DNA, the CDR3 is TGCGCCAGCAGCTACCCGGGTCCGCTGAACACCGGGGAGCTGTTTTTT. Protein product: CASSYPGPLNTGELFF.

The chain carries TRBV10-1 and TRBJ2-7, with 7 bases fitting TRBD2. V gave up 0 bases and J gave up 5 bases; unmatched junction bases: 7. The CDR3 loop spans 15 amino acids. Germline CDR1 is WNHNN and CDR2 is SYGVQD (reference sequence). This CDR3 reads CASSESVAGLNEQYF. CDR3 in DNA: TGCGCCAGCAGTGAGTCTGTAGCGGGTTTAAACGAGCAGTACTTC.